This T cell receptor beta chain was observed in a study of PD-1 blockade in mismatch repair-deficient tumors. The germline CDR1 and CDR2 sequences are SGHNT and YENEEA. The CDR3 loop spans 17 amino acids. V dropped 2 bases and J dropped 4 bases, with 18 bases sitting between them. Profiled with immunoSEQ multiplex PCR; TCRdb holds only in-frame clones, not every one. The sample records over 100,000 clones, about 74% being singletons. This clone was detected once. This material consisted of peripheral blood, taken around 60 weeks after starting pembrolizumab. The sequence derives from an adult with mismatch repair-deficient cancer. The genes are TRBV11-3 and TRBJ2-1; possibly TRBD2 for D (5 bases). The CDR3 loop is CASSLHYLGNRYNEQFF. CDR3 sequence (DNA): TGTGCCAGCAGCTTACATTATCTCGGGAATAGATACAATGAGCAGTTCTTC.